This T cell receptor beta chain was sequenced for a study of CD8 T cells in ankylosing spondylitis. This clonotype was detected only a few times. Trimming cost V 6 bases and J 1 base, with 15 bases left between them. The CDR3 runs 14 residues. Germline V lookup: CDR1 SQVTM, CDR2 ANQGSEA. TCRdb recomputed calls from the 5' RACE reads with MiXCR, one row per CDR3 protein. Here the sample spans 150,000 to 200,000 distinct CDR3 sequences, approximately 20% being singletons. Sequencing was done on a sample of blood, either unsorted or a sorted T cell fraction (not recorded which). The sequence was obtained from a male donor with ankylosing spondylitis or in good health (not recorded which). This chain links TRBV29-1 with TRBJ1-1; no definite D call. CDR3 DNA: TGCAGCGTCGCAGGTTCTCGGGCGAACACTGAAGCTTTCTTT. Translation: CSVAGSRANTEAFF. The whole variable domain, remainder taken from reference TRBV29-1 and TRBJ1-1, is SAVISQKPSRDICQRGTSLTIQCQVDSQVTMMFWYRQQPGQSLTLIATANQGSEATYESGFVIDKFPISRPNLTFSTLTVSNMSPEDSSIYLCSVAGSRANTEAFFGQGTRLTVV.